This T cell receptor beta chain originates from a study of T cell changes during pregnancy in multiple sclerosis. CDR3 size: 14 residues. Germline V gives CDR1 SGHRS, CDR2 YFSETQ. The V and J ends lost 3 bases and 5 bases respectively, with 11 bases between them. Some clones are missing from TCRdb's copy, which holds only in-frame ones; the method was immunoSEQ multiplex PCR. The sample holds 75,000 to 100,000 clones, about 92% seen once. This clone was seen a handful of times. This TCR derives from a female donor in good health, enrolled as a control in a pregnancy study. Sequencing used peripheral blood, obtained after pregnancy. The chain joins TRBV5-1 to TRBJ2-2, with a tentative D call TRBD1 (6 bases). In nucleotides, the CDR3 is TGCGCCAGCAGCTGGGGGCATGAAACCGGGGAGCTGTTTTTT. Translated, it gives CASSWGHETGELFF.